These 17 T cell receptor beta chains were all obtained from the same sample, sequenced in a study of blood T cell repertoires in COVID-19. Sequenced by immunoSEQ multiplex PCR; TCRdb stores in-frame clones only, minus some. This table has approximately 200,000 clones, 85% to 90% appearing once. The specimen was PBMCs or T cells enriched from blood (not recorded which). Receptor source: a woman aged 18 to 35 in a cohort exposed to, infected with or recovered from COVID-19 (not recorded which).

V and J are TRBV5-1 and TRBJ2-2; D is uncertain. V was trimmed by 0 bases and J by 1 base, leaving 7 bases between them. This CDR3 comprises 15 residues. Germline loops: CDR1 SGHRS, CDR2 YFSETQ. CDR3 nucleotide sequence: TGCGCCAGCAGCTTGGAAGTAGAGAACACCGGGGAGCTGTTTTTT. This translates into CASSLEVENTGELFF. Drawing the rest from reference TRBV5-1 and TRBJ2-2, the complete variable domain is KAGVTQTPRYLIKTRGQQVTLSCSPISGHRSVSWYQQTPGQGLQFLFEYFSETQRNKGNFPGRFSGRQFSNSRSEMNVSTLELGDSALYLCASSLEVENTGELFFGEGSRLTVL.

V is TRBV3-1 (or the pseudogene TRBV3-2) and J is TRBJ2-1; a possible D gene is TRBD2 (5 bases). The CDR3 spans 15 residues. From germline, CDR1 is LGHDT and CDR2 YNNKEL (reference sequence). The germline V and J ends were trimmed by 2 bases and 0 bases, with 8 bases remaining between them. CDR3 bases: TGTGCCAGCAGCCAAAACAGCGGCTCCTACAATGAGCAGTTCTTC. Its translation is CASSQNSGSYNEQFF.

Of note for this clone: The sample carries other DNA sequences with the same CDR3. V and J are TRBV28 and TRBJ1-2; no reliable D call. Per the germline V gene, CDR1 is MDHEN and CDR2 is SYDVKM. The length of the CDR3 is 13 residues. V was trimmed by 1 base and J by 2 bases, leaving 5 bases between them. The CDR3 region has the DNA TGTGCCAGCAGTTTATCGGGGAACTATGGCTACACCTTC. It is translated as CASSLSGNYGYTF.

This sequence joins TRBV30 and TRBJ1-2, with D tentatively TRBD1 (5 bases). The V gene lost 5 bases and the J gene lost 6 bases, with 16 bases spanning the gap. The CDR3 spans 13 residues. Germline CDR1 GTSNPN, CDR2 SVGIG (reference sequence). CDR3 loop: CAWGIGVFNGYTF. The CDR3 DNA is TGTGCCTGGGGGATAGGGGTGTTCAATGGCTACACCTTC.

The rearrangement joins TRBV7-2 to TRBJ2-7; no clear D gene. The germline gives CDR1 SGHTA, CDR2 FQGNSA. CDR3 length: 13 residues. V lost 4 bases and J 0 bases, leaving 7 bases between the germline ends. DNA of the CDR3: TGTGCCAGCAGCTCACATGGCTCCTACGAGCAGTACTTC. Translated, it gives CASSSHGSYEQYF.

The rearrangement joins TRBV7-2 to TRBJ2-2, with TRBD1 identical over 8 bases. Germline CDR1 and CDR2: SGHTA and FQGNSA. V dropped 5 bases and J dropped 7; count of bases not matched to a gene: 15. This CDR3 has 17 residues. CDR3 sequence reads: CASSPRPGQERGGELFF. DNA of the CDR3: TGTGCCAGCAGCCCGAGGCCGGGACAGGAGCGTGGCGGGGAGCTGTTTTTT.

The V gene is TRBV5-4, the J gene TRBJ1-1, with D perhaps TRBD1 (5 bases). Trimming left V 6 bases short and J 0 bases short, with 6 bases between. There are 12 residues in the CDR3. CDR1 is SGHNT and CDR2 is YYREEE in the germline V gene (reference sequence). CDR3 in amino acids: CASKDMNTEAFF. CDR3 in DNA: TGTGCCAGCAAGGACATGAACACTGAAGCTTTCTTT. Full variable domain (missing parts from reference TRBV5-4 and TRBJ1-1): ETGVTQSPTHLIKTRGQQVTLRCSSQSGHNTVSWYQQALGQGPQFIFQYYREEENGRGNFPPRFSGLQFPNYSSELNVNALELDDSALYLCASKDMNTEAFFGQGTRLTVV.

The chain recombines TRBV5-6 with TRBJ2-1; 8 bases are shared with TRBD1. Germline-derived CDR1 and CDR2 are SGHDT and YYEEEE. Germline trimming cut 3 bases from V and 8 bases from J; bases unmatched to any gene: 10. The CDR3 loop spans 15 amino acids. CDR3 in DNA: TGTGCCAGCAGCTGGTCGGGACAGGAGGAGGATGAGCAGTTCTTC. This translates into CASSWSGQEEDEQFF.

Only one count was recorded for this clone. The chain carries TRBV7-2 and TRBJ2-1, with D perhaps matching TRBD2 (6 bases). CDR1 is SGHTA and CDR2 is FQGNSA in the germline V gene. This CDR3 comprises 13 residues. The V end lost 4 bases, the J end lost 6 bases, and 10 bases lay between the germline ends. CDR3 sequence reads: CASSWDWRNEQFF. CDR3 sequence (DNA): TGTGCCAGCAGCTGGGACTGGCGCAATGAGCAGTTCTTC. The full variable domain, with the rest looked up from reference TRBV7-2 and TRBJ2-1, is GAGVSQSPSNKVTEKGKDVELRCDPISGHTALYWYRQSLGQGLEFLIYFQGNSAPDKSGLPSDRFSAERTGGSVSTLTIQRTQQEDSAVYLCASSWDWRNEQFFGPGTRLTVL.

This chain links TRBV7-9 with TRBJ1-1, with D possibly matching TRBD1 (5 bases). Between the trimmed V and J ends, which lost 3 bases and 11 bases, there was a span of 16 bases. Germline V gene lookup returns CDR1 SEHNR and CDR2 FQNEAQ (reference sequence). CDR3 length: 13 amino acids. DNA of the CDR3: TGTGCCAGCAGCTTTTCAGGGTCAAGTTCGGCTTTCTTT. Translating gives CASSFSGSSSAFF. Together with reference TRBV7-9 and TRBJ1-1, the CDR3 gives the full variable domain: DTGVSQNPRHKITKRGQNVTFRCDPISEHNRLYWYRQTLGQGPEFLTYFQNEAQLEKSRLLSDRFSAERPKGSFSTLEIQRTEQGDSAMYLCASSFSGSSSAFFGQGTRLTVV.

The V gene is TRBV2, the J gene TRBJ1-5; D is possibly TRBD1 (5 bases). CDR1 is SNHLY and CDR2 is FYNNEI in the germline V gene. Trimming removed 3 bases from V and 5 bases from J, with 17 bases in between. This CDR3 contains 16 residues. DNA for the CDR3: TGTGCCAGCAGTGAGGACGGGGGACGAACCGATCAGCCCCAGCATTTT. Its translation is CASSEDGGRTDQPQHF.

As DNA, the CDR3 is TGTGCCAGCAGCGTAGTGGATGCGGGAATATCTGGAAACACCATATATTTT. Its protein is CASSVVDAGISGNTIYF. The chain joins TRBV9 to TRBJ1-3; no reliable D call. The ends were cut back, 0 bases at V and 1 base at J, with 14 bases in the middle. Per germline, CDR1 SGDLS and CDR2 YYNGEE. The CDR3 runs to 17 residues. Based on the CDR3 plus reference TRBV9 and TRBJ1-3, the full variable domain is DSGVTQTPKHLITATGQRVTLRCSPRSGDLSVYWYQQSLDQGLQFLIQYYNGEERAKGNILERFSAQQFPDLHSELNLSSLELGDSALYFCASSVVDAGISGNTIYFGEGSWLTVV.

Only a few counts were recorded for this clone. J is TRBJ2-1 and V is TRBV29-1; D is uncertain. Germline values: CDR1 SQVTM, CDR2 ANQGSEA. Trimming pared 6 bases from V and 6 bases from J, leaving 15 bases between. The CDR3 contains 13 residues. The CDR3 loop reads CSVVTTPFNEQFF. CDR3 DNA sequence: TGCAGCGTAGTTACTACCCCGTTCAATGAGCAGTTCTTC.

The chain recombines TRBV28 with TRBJ1-3; TRBD1 aligns across 7 bases. V dropped 7 bases and J dropped 1; count of bases not matched to a gene: 7. CDR1 is MDHEN, CDR2 SYDVKM, per germline. The CDR3 is 15 amino acids. Here the CDR3 reads CASITEGASGNTIYF. The DNA for the CDR3 is TGTGCCAGCATCACTGAGGGGGCATCTGGAAACACCATATATTTT.

The rearrangement links TRBV19 to TRBJ1-1, with a weak D call TRBD1 (6 bases). Germline-derived CDR1 and CDR2 are LNHDA and SQIVND (reference sequence). The V end was cut by 9 bases, the J end by 4 bases, with 12 bases between. The CDR3 sequence is 12 residues long. In DNA, the CDR3 is TGTGCCAGCGGGGGCGGGGGCACTGAAGCTTTCTTT. It specifies CASGGGGTEAFF.

CDR3: CASSAQGRGNQPQHF. The CDR3 DNA sequence: TGTGCCAGCAGCGCCCAGGGGAGGGGCAATCAGCCCCAGCATTTT. The chain has TRBV9 and TRBJ1-5; D possibly corresponds to TRBD1 (6 bases). The CDR3 runs 15 residues. CDR1 and CDR2 from the germline V gene are SGDLS and YYNGEE. Trimming took 3 bases from V and 2 from J, leaving 12 bases between them.

The V and J genes are TRBV10-3 and TRBJ2-2; 12 nucleotides match TRBD2. Germline V gene sequence: CDR1 ENHRY, CDR2 SYGVKD. The CDR3 sequence is 15 residues long. The V and J ends lost 10 bases and 7 bases, in that order; junction bases with no gene match: 10. CDR3 protein: CATSPSGGADGELFF. In DNA, the CDR3 is TGTGCCACTTCTCCTAGCGGGGGGGCGGACGGGGAGCTGTTTTTT.